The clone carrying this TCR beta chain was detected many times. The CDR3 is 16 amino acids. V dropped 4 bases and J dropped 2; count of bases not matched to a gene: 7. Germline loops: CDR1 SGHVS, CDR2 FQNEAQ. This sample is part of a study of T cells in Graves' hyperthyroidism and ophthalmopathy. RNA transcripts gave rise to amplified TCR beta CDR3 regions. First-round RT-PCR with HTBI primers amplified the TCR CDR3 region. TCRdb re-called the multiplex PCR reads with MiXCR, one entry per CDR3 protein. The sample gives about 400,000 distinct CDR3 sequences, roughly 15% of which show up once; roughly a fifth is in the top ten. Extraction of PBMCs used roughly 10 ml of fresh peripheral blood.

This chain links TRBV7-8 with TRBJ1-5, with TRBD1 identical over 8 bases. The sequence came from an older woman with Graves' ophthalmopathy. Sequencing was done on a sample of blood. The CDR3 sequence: CASSWGAGGRNQPQHF. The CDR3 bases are TGTGCCAGCAGCTGGGGGGCAGGGGGCCGCAATCAGCCCCAGCATTTT.